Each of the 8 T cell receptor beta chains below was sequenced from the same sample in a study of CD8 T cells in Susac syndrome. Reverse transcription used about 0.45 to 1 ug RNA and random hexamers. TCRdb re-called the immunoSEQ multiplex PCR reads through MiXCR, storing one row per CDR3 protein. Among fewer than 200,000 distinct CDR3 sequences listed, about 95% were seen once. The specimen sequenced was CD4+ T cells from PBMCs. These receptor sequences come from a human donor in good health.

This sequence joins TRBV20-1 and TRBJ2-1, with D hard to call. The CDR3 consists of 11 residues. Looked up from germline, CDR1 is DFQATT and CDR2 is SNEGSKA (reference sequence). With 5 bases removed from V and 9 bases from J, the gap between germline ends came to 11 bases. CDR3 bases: TGCAGTGCTGACACATCTAGTGAGCAGTTCTTC. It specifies CSADTSSEQFF.

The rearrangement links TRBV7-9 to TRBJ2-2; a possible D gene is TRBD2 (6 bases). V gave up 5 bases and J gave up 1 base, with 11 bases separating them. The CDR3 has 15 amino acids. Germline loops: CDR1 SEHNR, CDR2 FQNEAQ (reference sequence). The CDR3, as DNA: TGTGCCAGCAGCCGGGGACTGGGGAACACCGGGGAGCTGTTTTTT. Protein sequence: CASSRGLGNTGELFF.

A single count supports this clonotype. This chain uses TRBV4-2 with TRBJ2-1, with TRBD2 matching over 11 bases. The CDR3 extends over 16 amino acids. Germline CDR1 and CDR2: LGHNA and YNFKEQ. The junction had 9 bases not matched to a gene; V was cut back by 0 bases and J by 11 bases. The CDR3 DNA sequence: TGTGCCAGCAGCCAAGATCCCGGGGGACTAGCGGTAAAGCAGTTCTTC. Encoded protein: CASSQDPGGLAVKQFF.

The CDR3 region has the DNA TGTGCCAGCAGCCCTGTGAGGGGAGACACAGATACGCAGTATTTT. Amino acid sequence: CASSPVRGDTDTQYF. The chain links TRBV7-2 to TRBJ2-3; D may correspond to TRBD1 or TRBD2 (5 bases each). The germline V gene encodes CDR1 SGHTA and CDR2 FQGNSA. This CDR3 contains 15 residues. V was trimmed by 5 bases and J by 2 bases, leaving 14 bases between them.

The CDR3 nucleotides read TGCAGTGCCCTAGTTGGCGGGACCACAGATACGCAGTATTTT. This encodes CSALVGGTTDTQYF. The rearrangement links TRBV20-1 to TRBJ2-3, with D maybe TRBD2 (6 bases). Germline lookup yields CDR1 DFQATT and CDR2 SNEGSKA (reference sequence). This CDR3 contains 14 residues. Trimming removed 6 bases from V and 2 bases from J, with 15 bases in between.

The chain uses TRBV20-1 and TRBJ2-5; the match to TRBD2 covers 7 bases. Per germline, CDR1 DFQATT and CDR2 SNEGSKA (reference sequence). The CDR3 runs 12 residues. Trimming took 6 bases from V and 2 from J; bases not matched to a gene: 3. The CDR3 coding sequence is TGCAGTGCCCACGGGAGGCAAGAGACCCAGTACTTC. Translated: CSAHGRQETQYF.

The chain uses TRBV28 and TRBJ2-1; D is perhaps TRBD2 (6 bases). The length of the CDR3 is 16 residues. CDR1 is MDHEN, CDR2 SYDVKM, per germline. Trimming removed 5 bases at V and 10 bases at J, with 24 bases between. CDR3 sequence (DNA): TGTGCCAGCAGTCTACCCTCCGGGACTGCCTTGGGGGAGCAGTTCTTC. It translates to CASSLPSGTALGEQFF.

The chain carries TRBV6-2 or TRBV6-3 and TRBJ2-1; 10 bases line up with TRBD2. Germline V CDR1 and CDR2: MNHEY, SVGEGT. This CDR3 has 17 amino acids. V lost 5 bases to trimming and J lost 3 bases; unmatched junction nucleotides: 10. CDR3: CASSTRTSGGGYNEQFF. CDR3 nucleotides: TGTGCCAGCAGTACCCGGACTAGCGGAGGAGGCTACAATGAGCAGTTCTTC.